The 15 T cell receptor beta chains below were found in one sample sequenced in a study of T-cell reconstitution after alpha-beta-depleted transplantation in children. A library of TCRbeta sequences, prepared with unique molecular identifiers, was generated. TCRdb recomputed calls from the PCR reads with MiXCR, one row per CDR3 protein. The table shows some 110,000 distinct CDR3 sequences, with about 9.3% occurring only once. The input for sequencing was PBMCs, taken before TCRalphabeta/CD19-depleted stem cell transplant. The source is a boy aged 2 to 10 with acute lymphoblastic leukemia, due to receive a stem cell transplant.

The gene calls are TRBV4-1 and TRBJ2-3, with 11 bases matching TRBD2. Germline assignment: CDR1 MGHRA and CDR2 YSYEKL. The junction had 7 bases not matched to a gene; V was cut back by 0 bases and J by 5 bases. The CDR3 spans 17 residues. CDR3 residues: CASSQEGVAGGVDTQYF. In nucleotides, the CDR3 is TGCGCCAGCAGCCAAGAGGGGGTAGCGGGAGGGGTAGATACGCAGTATTTT.

This clonotype was observed at least ten times. The V gene is TRBV5-4, the J gene TRBJ2-3; D may be TRBD1 or TRBD2 (5 bases each). Germline loops: CDR1 SGHNT, CDR2 YYREEE (reference sequence). Trimming took off 3 bases at V and 6 bases at J, with 17 bases between the two ends. The CDR3 sequence is 15 residues long. The CDR3 is CASSYTGTQTDTQYF. The CDR3 DNA reads TGTGCCAGCAGCTACACCGGGACCCAGACGGATACGCAGTATTTT.

This clonotype has ten or more counts. The chain uses TRBV7-8 and TRBJ2-1, with D possibly being TRBD2 (6 bases). V dropped 1 base and J dropped 3 bases, with 10 bases sitting between them. This CDR3 contains 15 residues. Germline CDR1 reads SGHVS; CDR2 reads FQNEAQ. The CDR3 protein is CASSLDKGGYNEQFF. DNA of the CDR3: TGTGCCAGCAGCTTAGATAAGGGAGGCTACAATGAGCAGTTCTTC.

This clonotype was observed a handful of times. The chain recombines TRBV11-1 with TRBJ2-1, with 10 positions matching TRBD2. The CDR3 has 19 amino acids. V dropped 4 bases and J dropped 4; count of bases not matched to a gene: 16. Germline assignment: CDR1 SGHAT and CDR2 FQDESV (reference sequence). The chain's CDR3 is CASSSLGGASGRQYNEQFF. DNA for the CDR3: TGTGCCAGCAGCTCCCTTGGTGGGGCTAGCGGGAGACAGTACAATGAGCAGTTCTTC.

The V gene is TRBV6-1, the J gene TRBJ2-7, with 10 bases matching TRBD2. V was clipped by 6 bases and J by 4 bases; unmatched bases: 12. Germline assignment: CDR1 MNHNS and CDR2 SASEGT. The CDR3 sequence is 16 residues long. CDR3 DNA: TGTGCCAGCAGCCCGCTAGCGGGAGAAAGGTCTTACGAGCAGTACTTC. It translates to CASSPLAGERSYEQYF.

There are many counts of this clonotype. This chain connects TRBV7-6 to TRBJ1-1; TRBD1 matches 8 bases. With 4 bases clipped from V and 5 bases from J, the junction kept 9 bases outside the gene matches. The CDR3 sequence is 15 residues long. Germline CDR1 SGHVS, CDR2 FNYEAQ. This chain's CDR3 is CASSSGQGFYTEAFF. CDR3 nucleotide sequence: TGTGCCAGCAGCTCTGGACAGGGATTTTATACTGAAGCTTTCTTT.

Only a few counts were recorded for this clonotype. The chain couples TRBV18 to TRBJ1-4, with TRBD1 identical over 7 bases. The junction had 5 bases not matched to a gene; V was cut back by 4 bases and J by 3 bases. This CDR3 has 15 amino acids. CDR1 is KGHSH and CDR2 is LQKENI in the germline V gene. The CDR3 here is CASSLRDSPNEKLFF. CDR3 bases: TGTGCCAGCTCACTCCGGGACAGTCCTAATGAAAAACTGTTTTTT. Full variable domain (outside the CDR3, taken from reference TRBV18 and TRBJ1-4): NAGVMQNPRHLVRRRGQEARLRCSPMKGHSHVYWYRQLPEEGLKFMVYLQKENIIDESGMPKERFSAEFPKEGPSILRIQQVVRGDSAAYFCASSLRDSPNEKLFFGSGTQLSVL.

This clonotype was observed at least ten times. J is TRBJ2-7 and V is TRBV12-3 or TRBV12-4, with 7 bases aligning to TRBD2. The CDR3 sequence is 16 residues long. V dropped 6 bases and J dropped 1; count of bases not matched to a gene: 12. This CDR3 reads CASSRGRASGSYEQYF. In DNA, the CDR3 is TGTGCCAGCAGCCGGGGCAGGGCTAGCGGTTCCTACGAGCAGTACTTC.

This clonotype has at least ten counts. This chain connects TRBV12-3 or TRBV12-4 to TRBJ2-1; TRBD2 aligns across 11 bases. With 6 bases clipped from V and 1 base from J, the junction kept 8 bases outside the gene matches. The CDR3 is made up of 17 amino acids. CDR3 sequence reads: CASRTTSGIGSYNEQFF. DNA of the CDR3: TGTGCCAGCAGGACGACTAGCGGGATCGGTTCCTACAATGAGCAGTTCTTC.

Ten or more counts support this clonotype. The chain has TRBV5-1 and TRBJ2-1, with 8 positions matching TRBD2. In germline, CDR1 is SGHRS, CDR2 YFSETQ. The CDR3 covers 17 residues. Losses at the gene ends were 4 bases for V and 5 bases for J; bases not matched to a gene: 14. The CDR3 coding sequence is TGCGCCAGCAGCCCTCTCGGGGTAGCGGGAATTGACAATGAGCAGTTCTTC. It encodes CASSPLGVAGIDNEQFF. The full variable domain, in which reference TRBV5-1 and TRBJ2-1 provide the parts outside the CDR3, is KAGVTQTPRYLIKTRGQQVTLSCSPISGHRSVSWYQQTPGQGLQFLFEYFSETQRNKGNFPGRFSGRQFSNSRSEMNVSTLELGDSALYLCASSPLGVAGIDNEQFFGPGTRLTVL.

This clonotype was recorded many times. The CDR3 spells CASSGTGEETQYF. CDR3 DNA sequence: TGTGCCAGCAGTGGGACAGGAGAAGAGACCCAGTACTTC. J is TRBJ2-5 and V is TRBV5-6, with TRBD1 identical over 8 bases. V was clipped by 5 bases and J by 3 bases; unmatched bases: 3. The CDR3 is 13 amino acids. In germline, CDR1 is SGHDT, CDR2 YYEEEE.

In this sample, this clonotype turned up once. The chain is built from TRBV10-3 and TRBJ1-4; weak D call: TRBD1 (5 bases). The germline V gene encodes CDR1 ENHRY and CDR2 SYGVKD. There are 13 residues in the CDR3. The V end lost 10 bases, the J end lost 6 bases, and 15 bases lay between the germline ends. The CDR3 sequence is CATKGLPDEKLFF. The CDR3 region has the DNA TGTGCCACAAAGGGACTGCCGGATGAAAAACTGTTTTTT.

This clonotype was observed many times. The chain uses TRBV7-2 and TRBJ2-7; 8 bases line up with TRBD1. The junction had 11 bases not matched to a gene; V was cut back by 3 bases and J by 4 bases. The CDR3 extends over 16 amino acids. CDR1 and CDR2 from the germline V gene are SGHTA and FQGNSA. The CDR3 DNA sequence: TGTGCCAGCAGCTTCATAACGCAGGGGGCGCGGTACGAGCAGTACTTC. Its protein is CASSFITQGARYEQYF. The variable domain in full, completed from reference TRBV7-2 and TRBJ2-7, reads GAGVSQSPSNKVTEKGKDVELRCDPISGHTALYWYRQSLGQGLEFLIYFQGNSAPDKSGLPSDRFSAERTGGSVSTLTIQRTQQEDSAVYLCASSFITQGARYEQYFGPGTRLTVT.

In DNA form, the CDR3 reads TGCGCCAGCAGTGAGACTAAGGGGACTGAAGCTTTCTTT. This gives the protein CASSETKGTEAFF. The rearrangement joins TRBV10-1 to TRBJ1-1; D might be TRBD1 (5 bases). The germline V gene has CDR1 WNHNN and CDR2 SYGVQD (reference sequence). The CDR3 spans 13 residues. Trimming cost V 2 bases and J 5 bases, with 9 bases left between them.

CDR3: CASSSDRQETQYF. The CDR3 nucleotides read TGTGCCAGCAGCTCGGACCGACAAGAGACCCAGTACTTC. This sequence joins TRBV7-2 and TRBJ2-5; D gene unclear. Between the trimmed V and J ends, which lost 4 bases and 2 bases, there was a span of 8 bases. CDR1 SGHTA and CDR2 FQGNSA come from the germline V gene. This CDR3 spans 13 amino acids.